What follows are 7 T cell receptor beta chains derived from one specimen sequenced in a study of Tregs in tolerant kidney transplant recipients. The table came from immunoSEQ multiplex PCR; TCRdb's copy has only in-frame clones and leaves some out. The data show tens of thousands of clones, roughly 98% seen once. Sample: CD4+ T cells from blood, taken before the transplant. These receptors came from a human donor who received a combined kidney and bone marrow transplant.

This clone was counted once. This rearrangement joins TRBV7-2 to TRBJ2-7; D not certain. Germline CDR1 is SGHTA and CDR2 is FQGNSA. The CDR3 is 15 residues long. V lost 0 bases, J lost 0 bases, and 9 bases lay in between. CDR3 bases: TGTGCCAGCAGCTTAGCAGCCACGAGCTCCTACGAGCAGTACTTC. Its translation: CASSLAATSSYEQYF.

The chain combines TRBV11-3 with TRBJ2-1; 7 bases match TRBD2. This CDR3 is built from 11 residues. The V gene's germline CDR1 is SGHNT and CDR2 YENEEA. After removal of 8 bases from V and 8 bases from J, the junction contained 3 bases not matched to a gene. Written as DNA, the CDR3 is TGTGCCAGCTCAGCGGGATATGAGCAGTTCTTC. It specifies CASSAGYEQFF. Full variable domain (outside the CDR3, taken from reference TRBV11-3 and TRBJ2-1): EAGVVQSPRYKIIEKKQPVAFWCNPISGHNTLYWYLQNLGQGPELLIRYENEEAVDDSQLPKDRFSAERLKGVDSTLKIQPAELGDSAVYLCASSAGYEQFFGPGTRLTVL.

The CDR3 spells CASSLAGGDQPQHF. The CDR3 coding sequence is TGTGCCAGCAGCTTGGCCGGAGGTGATCAGCCCCAGCATTTT. This chain uses TRBV5-5 with TRBJ1-5; the D is unclear. The CDR3 is made up of 14 amino acids. Germline-derived CDR1 and CDR2 are SGHKS and YYEKEE (reference sequence). The V gene lost 0 bases and the J gene lost 5 bases, with 9 bases spanning the gap.

This sequence joins TRBV7-9 and TRBJ1-6; perhaps TRBD1 as D (5 bases). This CDR3 contains 15 residues. The V gene lost 3 bases and the J gene lost 14 bases, with 20 bases spanning the gap. The V gene's germline CDR1 is SEHNR and CDR2 FQNEAQ (reference sequence). CDR3 bases: TGTGCCAGCAGCTTTATATCGGCAGGGCTCACGACCCTCCACTTT. Amino acids: CASSFISAGLTTLHF.

The chain links TRBV19 to TRBJ2-3; 12 nucleotides match TRBD2. With 4 bases clipped from V and 3 bases from J, the junction kept 5 bases outside the gene matches. CDR3 size: 16 residues. The V gene's germline CDR1 is LNHDA and CDR2 SQIVND (reference sequence). The chain's CDR3 is CASSTSGTSGTDTQYF. The CDR3 DNA follows: TGTGCCAGTAGTACCTCCGGGACTAGCGGGACAGATACGCAGTATTTT. Filled out from reference TRBV19 and TRBJ2-3, the complete variable domain reads DGGITQSPKYLFRKEGQNVTLSCEQNLNHDAMYWYRQDPGQGLRLIYYSQIVNDFQKGDIAEGYSVSREKKESFPLTVTSAQKNPTAFYLCASSTSGTSGTDTQYFGPGTRLTVL.

The gene calls are TRBV4-3 and TRBJ2-5; tentatively, D is TRBD1 (5 bases). The germline V and J ends were trimmed by 1 base and 10 bases, with 13 bases remaining between them. The CDR3 extends over 13 amino acids. Germline V gene data show CDR1 as LGHNA and CDR2 as YSLEER. Here the CDR3 DNA reads TGCGCCAGCAGCCAAGGCCCTGGGGCCGTCCAGTACTTC. It encodes CASSQGPGAVQYF.

The genes are TRBV4-1 and TRBJ1-5; D might be TRBD1 (5 bases). Trimming cost V 1 base and J 7 bases, with 17 bases left between them. The germline CDR1 and CDR2 sequences are MGHRA and YSYEKL. The CDR3 has 16 amino acids. The CDR3 here is CASSQVGQGQRQPQHF. CDR3 DNA: TGCGCCAGCAGCCAAGTAGGGCAGGGCCAAAGGCAGCCCCAGCATTTT.